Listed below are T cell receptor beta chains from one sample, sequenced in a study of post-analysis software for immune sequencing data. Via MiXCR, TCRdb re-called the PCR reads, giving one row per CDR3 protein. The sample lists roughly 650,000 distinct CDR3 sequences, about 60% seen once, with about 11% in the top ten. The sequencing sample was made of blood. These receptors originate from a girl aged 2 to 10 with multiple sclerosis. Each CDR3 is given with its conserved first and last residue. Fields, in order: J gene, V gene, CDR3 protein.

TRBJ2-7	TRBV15	CATSRQGNGGYYEQYF
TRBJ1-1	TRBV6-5	CASSYSSLVGTNTEAFF
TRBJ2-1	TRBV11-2	CASSWTGGYNEQFF
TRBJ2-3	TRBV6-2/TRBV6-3	CASSYSTPARYF
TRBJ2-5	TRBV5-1	CASSWTGVTQYF
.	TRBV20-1	CSAIEGQGEQYF
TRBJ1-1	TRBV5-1	CASSLANGWTEAFF
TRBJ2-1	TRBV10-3	CAIQLGQGIQQFF
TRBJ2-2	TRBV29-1	CSVGQANTGELFF
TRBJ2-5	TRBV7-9	CTSSLAPEQQETQYF
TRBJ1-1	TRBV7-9	CASSSLGQRNTEAFF
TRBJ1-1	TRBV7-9	CASGGTMNTEAFF
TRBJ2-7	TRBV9	CASSVAGVGGYEQYF
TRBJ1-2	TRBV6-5	CASRRQVDGYTF
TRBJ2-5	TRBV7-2	CASSSPLSGHQETQYF
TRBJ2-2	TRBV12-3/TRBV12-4	CASRVGTGELFF
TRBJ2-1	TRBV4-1	CASRYYNEQFF
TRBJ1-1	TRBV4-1	CASSTSDNPEAFF
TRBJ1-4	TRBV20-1	CSADDITDRNEKLFF
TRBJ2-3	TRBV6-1	CASRRDRGPFTDTQYF
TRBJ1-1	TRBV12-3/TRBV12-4	CASTLQITESQAFF
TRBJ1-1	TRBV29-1	CTVSARPGTEAFF
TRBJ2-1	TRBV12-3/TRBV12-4	CASSLEGLDTNEQFF
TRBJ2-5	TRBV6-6	CASSRTRGQPQETQYF
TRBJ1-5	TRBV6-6	CASSYDRARQPQHF
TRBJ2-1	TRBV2	CASSDLELADHNEQFF
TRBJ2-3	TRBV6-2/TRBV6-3	CASSYPRAGGDTQYF
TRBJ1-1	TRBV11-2	CASSAGTGDTEAFF
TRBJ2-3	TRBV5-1	CASSLISGGTTDTQYF
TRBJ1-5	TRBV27	CASSRRTGLSQPQHF
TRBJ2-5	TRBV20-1	CSARDNPRGQETQYF